This record covers a single TCR beta chain. Its matching antigen is unknown. Sequencing used immunoSEQ version 4 in survey mode. Genomic DNA was diluted to around 10 ng/uL, up to 1 ug per sample. TCRdb keeps only in-frame clones here, not all; method: immunoSEQ multiplex PCR. The sample has 25,000 to 30,000 clones; approximately 78% are singletons. Lysates of CMV-infected fibroblasts at 10 ug/mL stimulated these cells. CD40L/CD69 double-negative CD45RO-high memory CD4+ T cells were collected. Anti-CD28/CD49d costimulation, CD40-blocking antibody and enfuvirtide were given to CD8-depleted PBMCs for about 19 hours. This specimen comes from a study of persistence of HIV-infected CD4 T cells. Regarding the study as a whole: Antigen-responding cells were enriched for degenerate expanded CDR3beta sequences.

Trimming removed 8 bases at V and 4 bases at J, with 18 bases between. Germline CDR1 reads LNHDA; CDR2 reads SQIVND (reference sequence). The CDR3 runs to 15 residues. The sequenced sample was CD4+ T cells sorted from PBMCs after roughly 17-hour stimulation, obtained from a patient who received antiretroviral therapy. The sequence was obtained from an adult man with HIV who was CMV-seropositive. The chain carries TRBV19 and TRBJ1-3; D uncertain. The CDR3 coding sequence is TGTGCCAGTCGACTCCAAGCGGTAGAAGGAAACACCATATATTTT. It translates to CASRLQAVEGNTIYF.